This passage covers 18 T cell receptor beta chains from one sample sequenced in a study of radiotherapy plus CTLA-4 blockade in lung cancer. This table comes from immunoSEQ multiplex PCR, and its TCRdb copy is limited to in-frame clones, with some not included. Of about 93,000 clones listed, 80% to 90% are singletons. Sequenced here: peripheral blood, sampled from a patient treated with radiotherapy plus ipilimumab. The receptors were sampled from a human donor with non-small cell lung cancer that progressed on radiotherapy plus ipilimumab.

The V gene is TRBV19, the J gene TRBJ2-6; 7 bases are shared with TRBD2. The germline gives CDR1 LNHDA, CDR2 SQIVND (reference sequence). This CDR3 has 15 amino acids. Losses at the gene ends were 3 bases for V and 3 bases for J; bases not matched to a gene: 2. The CDR3: CASSIPGGGANVLTF. CDR3 DNA sequence: TGTGCCAGTAGTATTCCGGGAGGTGGGGCCAACGTCCTGACTTTC.

For this clone: One end of the junction varies from germline; a read error may be responsible. The same CDR3 can be traced to other DNA sequences in this sample. The genes are TRBV5-1 and TRBJ1-1, with D unclear. This CDR3 is built from 14 residues. Germline loops: CDR1 SGHRS, CDR2 YFSETQ. The CDR3 DNA follows: TGCGCCAGCAGTTTGGAGGGATATGACACTGAAGCTTTCTTT. Translating gives CASSLEGYDTEAFF.

The chain recombines TRBV7-9 with TRBJ1-1; D unresolved. From germline, CDR1 is SEHNR and CDR2 FQNEAQ (reference sequence). Trimming removed 2 bases from V and 2 bases from J, with 9 bases in between. The CDR3 has 14 residues. The CDR3 loop is CASSLSGVNTEAFF. CDR3 bases: TGTGCCAGCAGCTTATCTGGGGTAAACACTGAAGCTTTCTTT.

The gene calls are TRBV7-2 and TRBJ2-1; perhaps TRBD1 as D (6 bases). CDR1 is SGHTA, CDR2 FQGNSA, per germline. V was trimmed by 2 bases and J by 4 bases, leaving 9 bases between them. The length of the CDR3 is 14 residues. The CDR3 DNA is TGTGCCAGCAGCTTAAACAGGGCTTACAATGAGCAGTTCTTC. This translates into CASSLNRAYNEQFF. Using reference TRBV7-2 and TRBJ2-1 for the parts outside the CDR3, the full variable domain is GAGVSQSPSNKVTEKGKDVELRCDPISGHTALYWYRQSLGQGLEFLIYFQGNSAPDKSGLPSDRFSAERTGGSVSTLTIQRTQQEDSAVYLCASSLNRAYNEQFFGPGTRLTVL.

J is TRBJ1-1 and V is TRBV7-9, with D unclear. CDR1 and CDR2 (germline): SEHNR, FQNEAQ (reference sequence). CDR3 length equals 15 residues. V was trimmed by 3 bases and J by 1 base, leaving 12 bases between them. This CDR3 is CASSFSTAWNTEAFF. CDR3 nucleotides: TGTGCCAGCAGCTTTAGTACCGCTTGGAACACTGAAGCTTTCTTT.

CDR3 sequence: CASSLAGTGGGEAFF. Written as DNA, the CDR3 is TGTGCCAGCAGCTTAGCGGGGACAGGGGGCGGTGAAGCTTTCTTT. The rearrangement links TRBV7-9 to TRBJ1-1; 12 nucleotides align to TRBD1. V shed 0 bases, J shed 7 bases, and the junction held 3 bases outside the gene matches. This CDR3 is built from 15 residues. Germline V CDR1 and CDR2: SEHNR, FQNEAQ (reference sequence).

A few counts support this clone. V and J are TRBV5-1 and TRBJ2-5; 10 positions agree with TRBD1. The ends lost 6 bases at V and 2 bases at J; junction bases unmatched: 7. Germline loops: CDR1 SGHRS, CDR2 YFSETQ. This CDR3 has 15 residues. The CDR3 loop reads CASTPMGQGQETQYF. CDR3 coding DNA: TGCGCCAGCACCCCGATGGGACAGGGGCAAGAGACCCAGTACTTC. The entire variable domain, with the rest obtained from reference TRBV5-1 and TRBJ2-5, is as follows: KAGVTQTPRYLIKTRGQQVTLSCSPISGHRSVSWYQQTPGQGLQFLFEYFSETQRNKGNFPGRFSGRQFSNSRSEMNVSTLELGDSALYLCASTPMGQGQETQYFGPGTRLLVL.

The V gene is TRBV5-1, the J gene TRBJ1-2; 7 nucleotides match TRBD1. In germline, CDR1 is SGHRS, CDR2 YFSETQ. The CDR3 spans 15 residues. The trim removed 4 bases at V and 3 bases at J, leaving 9 bases unmatched. CDR3 loop: CASSRTQGEDYGYTF. In nucleotides, the CDR3 is TGCGCCAGCAGCAGGACCCAGGGGGAGGACTATGGCTACACCTTC.

This clone appeared a few times. The chain carries TRBV6-6 and TRBJ2-7; 8 nucleotides agree with TRBD2. The CDR3 consists of 14 residues. Losses at the gene ends were 6 bases for V and 3 bases for J; bases not matched to a gene: 7. Germline values: CDR1 MNHNY, CDR2 SVGAGI (reference sequence). Here the CDR3 DNA reads TGTGCCAGCAGCCCCCCAGCGGGAGTCTACGAGCAGTACTTC. Protein sequence: CASSPPAGVYEQYF.

The chain recombines TRBV19 with TRBJ2-5; 7 bases match TRBD1. CDR3 size: 13 residues. Trimming removed 4 bases from V and 5 bases from J; junction bases left unmatched: 4. Germline-derived CDR1 and CDR2 are LNHDA and SQIVND (reference sequence). The CDR3 loop reads CASSKGGRETQYF. DNA of the CDR3: TGTGCCAGTAGTAAAGGGGGCAGGGAGACCCAGTACTTC. The complete variable domain, with remaining parts taken from reference TRBV19 and TRBJ2-5, reads DGGITQSPKYLFRKEGQNVTLSCEQNLNHDAMYWYRQDPGQGLRLIYYSQIVNDFQKGDIAEGYSVSREKKESFPLTVTSAQKNPTAFYLCASSKGGRETQYFGPGTRLLVL.

The chain recombines TRBV6-6 with TRBJ2-7, with 8 bases identical to TRBD1. The J segment lost 2 bases and the V segment lost 6 bases, leaving 9 bases of the junction unmatched. This CDR3 is built from 15 residues. The germline V gene has CDR1 MNHNY and CDR2 SVGAGI (reference sequence). CDR3 sequence: CASRGDRHYPYEQYF. The DNA of the CDR3 is TGTGCCAGCAGGGGGGACAGGCACTATCCCTACGAGCAGTACTTC.

This clone came up a few times. The chain combines TRBV9 with TRBJ1-4; 8 nucleotides align to TRBD1. Germline lookup yields CDR1 SGDLS and CDR2 YYNGEE. This CDR3 has 17 amino acids. V shed 4 bases, J shed 3 bases, and the junction held 11 bases outside the gene matches. The CDR3 spells CASSPRQGQRANEKLFF. The CDR3 bases are TGTGCCAGCAGCCCGAGACAGGGGCAAAGGGCTAATGAAAAACTGTTTTTT.

J is TRBJ2-7 and V is TRBV12-5; D gene ambiguous. Trimming removed 6 bases at V and 3 bases at J, with 6 bases between. The germline gives CDR1 LGHNT, CDR2 FRNRAP. This CDR3 is built from 11 residues. The CDR3 loop is CASGQYYEQYF. DNA of the CDR3: TGTGCTAGTGGGCAATACTACGAGCAGTACTTC.

The chain is built from TRBV14 and TRBJ1-3, with a tentative D call TRBD1 (5 bases). The CDR3 extends over 14 amino acids. Germline V lookup: CDR1 SGHDN, CDR2 FVKESK. With 1 base removed from V and 3 bases from J, the gap between germline ends came to 7 bases. As DNA, the CDR3 is TGTGCCAGCAGCCAAGCAGGGCGTGGAAACACCATATATTTT. Its protein is CASSQAGRGNTIYF.

The V call is TRBV9, the J call TRBJ1-1; D is unresolved. Germline values: CDR1 SGDLS, CDR2 YYNGEE. V dropped 4 bases and J dropped 4 bases, with 11 bases sitting between them. There are 13 residues in the CDR3. CDR3 loop: CASSLKTGTEAFF. The CDR3 DNA reads as TGTGCCAGCAGCCTAAAGACCGGCACTGAAGCTTTCTTT.

The chain is built from TRBV10-3 and TRBJ1-2; no definite D call. In germline, CDR1 is ENHRY, CDR2 SYGVKD. Trimming took off 0 bases at V and 7 bases at J, with 15 bases between the two ends. CDR3 length: 15 residues. The CDR3 loop is CAISESGLGIGGYTF. The CDR3 DNA sequence: TGTGCCATCAGTGAGTCAGGGTTGGGGATCGGTGGCTACACCTTC.

The V call is TRBV27, the J call TRBJ1-4, with D unclear. V was pared by 1 base and J by 4 bases, with 16 bases between. The length of the CDR3 is 17 residues. Germline CDR1 and CDR2: MNHEY and SMNVEV (reference sequence). In DNA, the CDR3 is TGTGCCAGCAGTTTATACCCCGGAGGGTGGCATAATGAAAAACTGTTTTTT. This encodes CASSLYPGGWHNEKLFF.

CDR3 in amino acids: CASSEMYSSYEQYF. In DNA, the CDR3 is TGTGCCAGCAGTGAAATGTACAGCTCCTACGAGCAGTACTTC. V and J are TRBV6-1 and TRBJ2-7; D is unclear. Trimming removed 2 bases at V and 0 bases at J, with 8 bases between. Germline lookup yields CDR1 MNHNS and CDR2 SASEGT. The CDR3 runs 14 residues.